The clone carrying this TCR beta chain was detected once. As yet, its antigen is unknown. This entry belongs to a study of OX40 agonist ivuxolimab in advanced cancers. Whole-study context: Prior anti-PD-1, anti-PD-L1 or anti-CTLA-4 therapy did not bar entry, and approximately 43% had some. Three patients had partial responses: one hepatocellular carcinoma, two cutaneous melanoma. Study-wide results and caveats: A proportion of nonresponders additionally exhibited low normalized T-cell clonal expansion. Dosing at 0.1 to 3.0 mg/kg was accompanied by clonal expansion of CD4+ and CD8+ blood T cells by week 6.

Sequencing used immunoSEQ multiplex PCR; TCRdb keeps in-frame clones, though not all of them. The sample lists about 25,000 clones, 86% occurring once. This CDR3 is built from 16 residues. Germline V gene lookup returns CDR1 MGHRA and CDR2 YSYEKL. Trimming left V 4 bases short and J 6 bases short, with 18 bases between. Sequencing used CD4+ or CD8+ T cells sorted from blood, obtained in a trial of the OX40 agonist ivuxolimab. This receptor was obtained from an adult with an advanced solid tumor such as melanoma, head and neck, liver or kidney cancer. This chain uses TRBV4-1 with TRBJ2-2, with D possibly being TRBD2 (6 bases). CDR3 sequence reads: CASSLTAGSRAGELFF. For the CDR3, the DNA is TGCGCCAGCAGCCTCACGGCGGGGTCGAGGGCCGGGGAGCTGTTTTTT.